A single count supports the clone carrying this T cell receptor (beta chain). Its antigen is not identified. This sequence may be a read error, since a much larger clone differs from it by one base. Germline V gives CDR1 DFQATT, CDR2 SNEGSKA (reference sequence). The CDR3 totals 15 residues. Using its own MiXCR run on the reads, TCRdb lists one record per CDR3 protein. This sample yields 210,000 or so distinct CDR3 sequences, of which about 7% are seen a single time; less than 7.5% belongs to the top ten. The data were obtained in a study of T cell repertoires in cytomegalovirus infection. Overall study context: The public TCR beta signatures pointed to both CMV infection and matching HLA type.

Study findings and constraints: HLA-C-restricted CMV clonotypes gave the most frequent clonotype in two of eight donors. Cumulative frequency of public TCR beta families picked out carriers of CMV plus the relevant HLA.

The clonotype originates from a human donor in good health (CMV status not recorded). Some clones in this sample may be carry-over from other donors' samples. The rearrangement uses TRBV20-1 and TRBJ2-2, with 8 bases aligning to TRBD1. The specimen sequenced was PBMCs. CDR3 sequence reads: CIALNPQGASGELFF. The CDR3 nucleotides are TGCATTGCTTTAAACCCCCAGGGGGCCAGCGGGGAGCTGTTTTTT.